Below, 11 T cell receptor beta chains from the same sample are listed, as sequenced in a study of T cell changes during pregnancy in multiple sclerosis. The table came from immunoSEQ multiplex PCR; TCRdb's copy has only in-frame clones and leaves some out. The table has under 70,000 clones, approximately 91% seen once. The sample here was peripheral blood, taken in the second trimester of pregnancy. These receptors were taken from a female donor with multiple sclerosis, enrolled in a pregnancy study.

V gene TRBV4-1 combines with J gene TRBJ1-2, with 8 bases identical to TRBD1. The CDR3 totals 14 residues. Trimming removed 4 bases from V and 4 bases from J; junction bases left unmatched: 5. Germline V lookup: CDR1 MGHRA, CDR2 YSYEKL. The CDR3 DNA is TGCGCCAGCAGCCGAGACAGGGGACCCTATGGCTACACCTTC. Amino acid sequence: CASSRDRGPYGYTF.

The V and J genes are TRBV6-6 and TRBJ1-5; tentatively, D is TRBD1 (5 bases). CDR1 is MNHNY, CDR2 SVGAGI, per germline (reference sequence). The V end was cut by 7 bases, the J end by 0 bases, with 16 bases between. CDR3 size: 16 residues. The CDR3 bases are TGTGCCAGCACCTTAAACAGGTTATATAGCAATCAGCCCCAGCATTTT. It codes for CASTLNRLYSNQPQHF.

The rearrangement uses TRBV5-1 and TRBJ2-3; TRBD1 matches 7 bases. Trimming cost V 5 bases and J 2 bases; bases outside gene matches: 8. Germline-derived CDR1 and CDR2 are SGHRS and YFSETQ. This CDR3 has 15 residues. The CDR3: CASSSTGAPTDTQYF. CDR3 coding DNA: TGCGCCAGCAGTTCTACAGGGGCCCCCACAGATACGCAGTATTTT.

This clone was detected only once. The chain carries TRBV29-1 and TRBJ2-5; 12 bases are shared with TRBD1. The V segment lost 3 bases and the J segment 12 bases; nucleotides outside the gene matches: 8. Germline CDR1 SQVTM, CDR2 ANQGSEA. CDR3 length: 13 residues. The CDR3, as DNA: TGCAGCGTTGAGCCCGGGACAGGGGGCAATGAGTACTTC. It codes for CSVEPGTGGNEYF. The variable domain in full, completed from reference TRBV29-1 and TRBJ2-5, reads SAVISQKPSRDICQRGTSLTIQCQVDSQVTMMFWYRQQPGQSLTLIATANQGSEATYESGFVIDKFPISRPNLTFSTLTVSNMSPEDSSIYLCSVEPGTGGNEYFGPGTRLLVL.

This clone was seen a single time. This chain links TRBV5-4 with TRBJ2-2; possible D gene TRBD2, 6 bases. The CDR3 runs 15 residues. Germline V CDR1 and CDR2: SGHNT, YYREEE (reference sequence). V was pared by 2 bases and J by 5 bases, with 13 bases between. The CDR3 reads CASSFWGTGTGELFF. CDR3 DNA sequence: TGTGCCAGCAGCTTTTGGGGGACTGGAACCGGGGAGCTGTTTTTT.

This sequence joins TRBV29-1 and TRBJ1-2; 9 bases are a match to TRBD1. The CDR3 contains 13 residues. Trimming at V came to 1 base and at J to 5 bases, leaving 2 bases not matched to a gene. Germline lookup yields CDR1 SQVTM and CDR2 ANQGSEA. CDR3 nucleotide sequence: TGCAGCGTTGAAGTGGGGACAGGGTATGGCTACACCTTC. This codes for CSVEVGTGYGYTF.

This chain links TRBV18 with TRBJ2-1, with 8 bases identical to TRBD2. The CDR3 contains 15 residues. The junction had 7 bases not matched to a gene; V was cut back by 3 bases and J by 6 bases. The V gene's germline CDR1 is KGHSH and CDR2 LQKENI. The CDR3 region has the DNA TGTGCCAGCTCACCCTATACTAGCGGTTTCAATGAGCAGTTCTTC. Amino acid sequence: CASSPYTSGFNEQFF.

The chain recombines TRBV5-1 with TRBJ2-1; possibly TRBD1 for D (6 bases). This CDR3 has 15 residues. The germline CDR1 and CDR2 sequences are SGHRS and YFSETQ. The V and J ends lost 2 bases and 0 bases respectively, with 9 bases between them. The CDR3 region is CASSFQGSSYNEQFF. CDR3 nucleotide sequence: TGCGCCAGCAGCTTTCAGGGGAGCTCCTACAATGAGCAGTTCTTC.

V usage is TRBV19 and J usage is TRBJ2-7; D remains unclear. There are 13 residues in the CDR3. Germline CDR1 LNHDA, CDR2 SQIVND (reference sequence). V gave up 9 bases and J gave up 3 bases, with 15 bases separating them. The CDR3, as DNA: TGTGCCAGCGCGCTCGCGCCCAACTACGAGCAGTACTTC. This translates into CASALAPNYEQYF. The whole variable domain, filled in from reference TRBV19 and TRBJ2-7, reads DGGITQSPKYLFRKEGQNVTLSCEQNLNHDAMYWYRQDPGQGLRLIYYSQIVNDFQKGDIAEGYSVSREKKESFPLTVTSAQKNPTAFYLCASALAPNYEQYFGPGTRLTVT.

This chain connects TRBV28 to TRBJ1-1; D perhaps matches TRBD1 (5 bases). Germline CDR1 and CDR2: MDHEN and SYDVKM. The CDR3 runs to 14 residues. The V and J ends lost 7 bases and 2 bases respectively, with 14 bases between them. The CDR3 DNA sequence: TGTGCCAGCATCATAGCGGGGGGTAACACTGAAGCTTTCTTT. Amino acids: CASIIAGGNTEAFF.

The chain recombines TRBV5-1 with TRBJ2-7; 8 bases agree with TRBD2. The CDR3 spans 15 residues. V lost 4 bases, J lost 3 bases, and 9 bases stayed unmatched. Germline CDR1 and CDR2: SGHRS and YFSETQ. CDR3 amino acids: CASSPGGSQVYEQYF. In nucleotides, the CDR3 is TGCGCCAGCAGCCCGGGGGGGTCCCAGGTCTACGAGCAGTACTTC.